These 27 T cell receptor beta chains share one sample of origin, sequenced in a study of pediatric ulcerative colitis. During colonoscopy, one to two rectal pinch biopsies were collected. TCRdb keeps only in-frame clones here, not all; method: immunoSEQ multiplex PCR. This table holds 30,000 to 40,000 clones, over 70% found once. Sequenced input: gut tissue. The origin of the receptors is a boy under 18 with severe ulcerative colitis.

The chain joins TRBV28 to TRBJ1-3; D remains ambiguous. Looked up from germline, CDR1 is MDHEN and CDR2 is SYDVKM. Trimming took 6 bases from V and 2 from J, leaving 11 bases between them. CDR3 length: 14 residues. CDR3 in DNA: TGTGCCAGCAGCCGCCAGGTGGCTGGAAACACCATATATTTT. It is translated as CASSRQVAGNTIYF.

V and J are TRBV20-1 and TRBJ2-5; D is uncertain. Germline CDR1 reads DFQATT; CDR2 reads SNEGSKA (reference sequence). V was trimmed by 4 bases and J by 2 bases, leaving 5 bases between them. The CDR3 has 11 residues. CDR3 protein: CSATRQETQYF. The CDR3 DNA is TGCAGTGCTACCCGACAAGAGACCCAGTACTTC.

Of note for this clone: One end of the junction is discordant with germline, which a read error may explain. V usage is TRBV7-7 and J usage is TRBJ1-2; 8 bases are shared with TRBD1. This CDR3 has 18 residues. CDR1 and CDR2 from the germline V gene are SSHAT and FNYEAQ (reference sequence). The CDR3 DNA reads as TGTGCTAGCAGCTACCAGCCCCCTACAGGGGGTGCTTCCAGTGGCTACACCTTC. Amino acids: CASSYQPPTGGASSGYTF.

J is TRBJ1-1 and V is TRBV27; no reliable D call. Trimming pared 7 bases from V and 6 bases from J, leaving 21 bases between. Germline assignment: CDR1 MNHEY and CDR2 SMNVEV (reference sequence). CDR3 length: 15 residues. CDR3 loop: CASTSGTARISEAFF. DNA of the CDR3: TGTGCCAGCACTTCGGGAACCGCTAGAATCTCTGAAGCTTTCTTT.

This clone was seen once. The chain's CDR3 is CAISEPRDLTGTDTQYF. As DNA, the CDR3 is TGTGCCATCAGTGAGCCCAGGGACTTAACCGGCACAGATACGCAGTATTTT. This rearrangement joins TRBV10-3 to TRBJ2-3, with D possibly being TRBD2 (6 bases). Germline loops: CDR1 ENHRY, CDR2 SYGVKD. CDR3 length: 17 amino acids. The ends were cut back, 2 bases at V and 1 base at J, with 16 bases in the middle.

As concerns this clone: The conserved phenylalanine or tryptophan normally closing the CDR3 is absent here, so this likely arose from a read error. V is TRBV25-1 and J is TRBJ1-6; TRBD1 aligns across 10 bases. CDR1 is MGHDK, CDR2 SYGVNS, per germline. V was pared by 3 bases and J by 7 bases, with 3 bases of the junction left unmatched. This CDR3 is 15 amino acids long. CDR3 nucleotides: TGTGCCAGCAGTGACGGACAGGGGGGAAATTCACCCCTCCACCTT. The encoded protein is CASSDGQGGNSPLHL.

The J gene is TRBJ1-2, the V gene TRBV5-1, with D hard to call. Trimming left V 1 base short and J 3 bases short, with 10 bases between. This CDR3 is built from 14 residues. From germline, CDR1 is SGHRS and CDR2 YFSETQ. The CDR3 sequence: CASSLRGLDYGYTF. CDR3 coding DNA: TGCGCCAGCAGCTTGAGAGGGTTGGACTATGGCTACACCTTC.

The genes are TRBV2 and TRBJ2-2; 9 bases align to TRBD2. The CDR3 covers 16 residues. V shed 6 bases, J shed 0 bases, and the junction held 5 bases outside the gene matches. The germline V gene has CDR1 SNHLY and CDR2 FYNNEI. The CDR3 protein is CASRASGDANTGELFF. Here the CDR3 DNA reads TGTGCCAGCAGGGCTAGCGGGGATGCGAACACCGGGGAGCTGTTTTTT.

CDR3 sequence (DNA): TGTGCCAGCAGCCAGTTAAGACAGGGCCCCCTAAGTTACGAGCAGTACTTC. Translated, it gives CASSQLRQGPLSYEQYF. The rearrangement uses TRBV7-9 and TRBJ2-7; 7 positions agree with TRBD1. Germline V lookup: CDR1 SEHNR, CDR2 FQNEAQ (reference sequence). Trimming removed 5 bases from V and 4 bases from J; junction bases left unmatched: 17. The CDR3 is 17 amino acids.

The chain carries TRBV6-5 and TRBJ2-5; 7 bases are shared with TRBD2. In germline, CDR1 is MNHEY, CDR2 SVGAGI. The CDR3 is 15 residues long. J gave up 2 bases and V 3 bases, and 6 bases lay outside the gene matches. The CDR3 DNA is TGTGCCAGCAGTTATACGCGGGGGTGGCAAGAGACCCAGTACTTC. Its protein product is CASSYTRGWQETQYF.

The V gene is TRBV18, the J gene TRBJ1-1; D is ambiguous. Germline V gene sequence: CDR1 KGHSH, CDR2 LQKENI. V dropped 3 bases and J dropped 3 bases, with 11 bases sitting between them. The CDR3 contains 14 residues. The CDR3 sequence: CASSPVDGDTEAFF. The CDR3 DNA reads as TGTGCCAGCTCACCGGTGGACGGGGACACTGAAGCTTTCTTT.

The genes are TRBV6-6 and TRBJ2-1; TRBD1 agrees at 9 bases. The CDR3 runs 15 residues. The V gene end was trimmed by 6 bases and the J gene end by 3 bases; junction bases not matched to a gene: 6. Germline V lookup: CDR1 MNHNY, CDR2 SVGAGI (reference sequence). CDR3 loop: CASRRTGGNYNEQFF. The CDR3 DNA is TGTGCCAGCAGAAGAACAGGGGGCAACTACAATGAGCAGTTCTTC.

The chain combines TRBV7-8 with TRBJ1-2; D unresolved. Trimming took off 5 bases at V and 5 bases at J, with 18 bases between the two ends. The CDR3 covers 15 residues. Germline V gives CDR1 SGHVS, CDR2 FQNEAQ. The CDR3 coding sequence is TGTGCCAGCAGCCCTCTCCGCGCCGTGGGATATGGCTACACCTTC. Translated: CASSPLRAVGYGYTF.

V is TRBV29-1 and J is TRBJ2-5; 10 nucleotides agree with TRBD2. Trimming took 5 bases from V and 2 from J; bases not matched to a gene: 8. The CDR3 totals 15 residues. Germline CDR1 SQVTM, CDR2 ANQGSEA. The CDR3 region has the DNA TGCAGCGTTCGGCCCCTAGCGGGGGCGCAAGAGACCCAGTACTTC. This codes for CSVRPLAGAQETQYF.

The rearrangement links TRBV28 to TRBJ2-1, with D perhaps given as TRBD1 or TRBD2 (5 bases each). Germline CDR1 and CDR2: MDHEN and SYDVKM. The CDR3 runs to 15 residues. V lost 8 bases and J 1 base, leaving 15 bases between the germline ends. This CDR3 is CASDSLRGSYNEQFF. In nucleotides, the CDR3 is TGTGCCAGCGACTCTTTGAGGGGATCCTACAATGAGCAGTTCTTC. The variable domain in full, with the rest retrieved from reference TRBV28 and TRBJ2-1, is DVKVTQSSRYLVKRTGEKVFLECVQDMDHENMFWYRQDPGLGLRLIYFSYDVKMKEKGDIPEGYSVSREKKERFSLILESASTNQTSMYLCASDSLRGSYNEQFFGPGTRLTVL.

The DNA of the CDR3 is TGTGCCAGCAGCTTAGGAAGAGCAGAGTGGCTGTTTTTT. As protein: CASSLGRAEWLFF. This sequence joins TRBV11-2 and TRBJ2-2; D remains ambiguous. Trimming took 1 base from V and 13 from J, leaving 13 bases between them. Germline assignment: CDR1 SGHAT and CDR2 FQNNGV. The length of the CDR3 is 13 residues.

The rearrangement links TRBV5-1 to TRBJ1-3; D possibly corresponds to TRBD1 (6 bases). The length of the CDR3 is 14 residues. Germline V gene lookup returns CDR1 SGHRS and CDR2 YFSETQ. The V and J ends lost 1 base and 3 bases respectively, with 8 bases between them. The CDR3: CASSLNRDGNTIYF. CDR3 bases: TGCGCCAGCAGCTTGAACAGGGATGGAAACACCATATATTTT.

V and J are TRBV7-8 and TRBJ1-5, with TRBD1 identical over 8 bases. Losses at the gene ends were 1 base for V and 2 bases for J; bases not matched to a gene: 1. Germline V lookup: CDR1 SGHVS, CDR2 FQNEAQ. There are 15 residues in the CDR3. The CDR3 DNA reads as TGTGCCAGCAGCTTAGGGGACAGGCGCAATCAGCCCCAGCATTTT. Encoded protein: CASSLGDRRNQPQHF.

The CDR3 region has the DNA TGTGCCAGCAGTCCCCCCAGCGGCTACGAGCAGTACTTC. Protein: CASSPPSGYEQYF. The chain links TRBV28 to TRBJ2-7; a weak D match, TRBD2 (5 bases). The V end was cut by 5 bases, the J end by 3 bases, with 11 bases between. CDR3 length: 13 residues. Germline-derived CDR1 and CDR2 are MDHEN and SYDVKM.

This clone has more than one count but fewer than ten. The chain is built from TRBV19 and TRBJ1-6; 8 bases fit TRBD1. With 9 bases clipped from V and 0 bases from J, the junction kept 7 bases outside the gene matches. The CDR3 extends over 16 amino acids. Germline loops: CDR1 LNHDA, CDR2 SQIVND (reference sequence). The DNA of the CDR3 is TGTGCCAGCAATACAGGGGGAAGCTCCTATAATTCACCCCTCCACTTT. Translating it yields CASNTGGSSYNSPLHF. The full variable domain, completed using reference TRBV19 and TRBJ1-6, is DGGITQSPKYLFRKEGQNVTLSCEQNLNHDAMYWYRQDPGQGLRLIYYSQIVNDFQKGDIAEGYSVSREKKESFPLTVTSAQKNPTAFYLCASNTGGSSYNSPLHFGNGTRLTVT.

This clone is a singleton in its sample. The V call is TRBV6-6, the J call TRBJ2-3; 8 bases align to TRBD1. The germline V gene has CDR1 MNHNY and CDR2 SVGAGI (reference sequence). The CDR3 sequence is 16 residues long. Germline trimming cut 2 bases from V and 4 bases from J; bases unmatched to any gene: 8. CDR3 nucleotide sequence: TGTGCCAGCAGTTACCGTCCGGCAGGGGGCCCAGATACGCAGTATTTT. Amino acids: CASSYRPAGGPDTQYF.

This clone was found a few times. This chain's CDR3 is CAIRTGTGGNNEQFF. For the CDR3, the DNA is TGTGCCATCAGAACCGGGACAGGGGGTAACAATGAGCAGTTCTTC. The J gene is TRBJ2-1, the V gene TRBV10-3, with TRBD1 matching over 11 bases. This CDR3 has 15 amino acids. Germline V gives CDR1 ENHRY, CDR2 SYGVKD. Germline trimming cut 6 bases from V and 5 bases from J; bases unmatched to any gene: 6.

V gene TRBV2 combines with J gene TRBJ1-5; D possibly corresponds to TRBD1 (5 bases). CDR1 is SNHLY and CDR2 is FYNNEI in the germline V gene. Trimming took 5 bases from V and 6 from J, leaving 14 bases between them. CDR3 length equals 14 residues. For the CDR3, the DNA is TGTGCCAGCAGTTTCGGGGGGACCGGTCAGCCCCAGCATTTT. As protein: CASSFGGTGQPQHF.

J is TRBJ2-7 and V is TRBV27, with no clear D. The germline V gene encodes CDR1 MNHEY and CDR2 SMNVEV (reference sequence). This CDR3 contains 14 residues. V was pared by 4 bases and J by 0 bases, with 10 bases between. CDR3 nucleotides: TGTGCCAGCAGTTCTTCACCAAGCTCCTACGAGCAGTACTTC. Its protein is CASSSSPSSYEQYF.

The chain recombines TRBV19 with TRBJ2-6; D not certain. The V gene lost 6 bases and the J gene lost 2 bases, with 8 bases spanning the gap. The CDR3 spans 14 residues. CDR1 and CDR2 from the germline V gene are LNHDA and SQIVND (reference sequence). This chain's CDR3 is CASRPGPGANVLTF. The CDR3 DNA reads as TGTGCCAGTAGACCGGGTCCTGGGGCCAACGTCCTGACTTTC.

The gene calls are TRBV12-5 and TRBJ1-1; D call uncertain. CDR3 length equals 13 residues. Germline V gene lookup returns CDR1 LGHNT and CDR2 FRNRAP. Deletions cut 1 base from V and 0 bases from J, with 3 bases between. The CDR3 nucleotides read TGTGCTAGTGGTTTGGGGGTGAACACTGAAGCTTTCTTT. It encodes CASGLGVNTEAFF. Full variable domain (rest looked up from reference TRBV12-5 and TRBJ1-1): DARVTQTPRHKVTEMGQEVTMRCQPILGHNTVFWYRQTMMQGLELLAYFRNRAPLDDSGMPKDRFSAEMPDATLATLKIQPSEPRDSAVYFCASGLGVNTEAFFGQGTRLTVV.

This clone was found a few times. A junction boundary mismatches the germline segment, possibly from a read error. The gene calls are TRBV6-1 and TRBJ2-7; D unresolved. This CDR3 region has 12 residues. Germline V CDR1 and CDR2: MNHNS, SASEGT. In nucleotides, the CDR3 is TGTGCCAGCAGTGAAGGGCCGCCCCCCTTAGAGTTC. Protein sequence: CASSEGPPPLEF.